This TCR beta chain was identified in a study of T cell responses to AZD1222 COVID-19 vaccine. Study-level background: The analysis combined second doses at about 4 or about 12 weeks.

The repertoire was sequenced with immunoSEQ multiplex PCR; TCRdb's copy has only in-frame clones and lacks some. The data hold tens of thousands of clones, with roughly 89% observed a single time. Study-wide results and limits: Baseline seropositivity occurred in only a handful of AZD1222 recipients. Repertoires were obtained only post-peak T cell response. With two AZD1222 doses given, Spike-specific TCR breadth and depth both rose.

Germline-derived CDR1 and CDR2 are SGHRS and YFSETQ. This CDR3 spans 14 amino acids. Trimming cost V 4 bases and J 3 bases; bases outside gene matches: 3. This clone was picked up one time. The target antigen is unknown. The sample contains more than one DNA sequence encoding this CDR3. This sequence was found in an adult in good health. Sequences were derived from peripheral blood, sampled on day 0 of AZD1222 vaccination. This rearrangement joins TRBV5-1 to TRBJ1-3, with 8 nucleotides matching TRBD1. The CDR3 spells CASSLGTGGNTIYF. In DNA, the CDR3 is TGCGCCAGCAGCCTAGGGACAGGTGGAAACACCATATATTTT. The full variable domain, completed using reference TRBV5-1 and TRBJ1-3, is KAGVTQTPRYLIKTRGQQVTLSCSPISGHRSVSWYQQTPGQGLQFLFEYFSETQRNKGNFPGRFSGRQFSNSRSEMNVSTLELGDSALYLCASSLGTGGNTIYFGEGSWLTVV.